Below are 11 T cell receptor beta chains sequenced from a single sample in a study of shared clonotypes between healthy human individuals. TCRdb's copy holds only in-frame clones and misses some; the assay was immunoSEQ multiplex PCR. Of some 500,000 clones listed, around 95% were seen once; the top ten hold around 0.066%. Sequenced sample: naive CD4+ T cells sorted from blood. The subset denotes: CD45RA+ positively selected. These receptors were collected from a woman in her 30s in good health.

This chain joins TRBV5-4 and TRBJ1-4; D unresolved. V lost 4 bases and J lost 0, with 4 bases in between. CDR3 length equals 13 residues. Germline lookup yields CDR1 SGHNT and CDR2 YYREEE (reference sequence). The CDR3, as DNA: TGTGCCAGCAGCCTAGCAACTAATGAAAAACTGTTTTTT. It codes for CASSLATNEKLFF.

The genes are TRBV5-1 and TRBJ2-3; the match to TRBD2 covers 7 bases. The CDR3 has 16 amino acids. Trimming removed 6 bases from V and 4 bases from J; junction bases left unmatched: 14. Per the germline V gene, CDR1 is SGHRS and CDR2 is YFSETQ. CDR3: CASIDRLAGDSDTQYF. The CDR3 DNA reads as TGCGCCAGCATAGACCGGTTGGCGGGAGATTCAGATACGCAGTATTTT.

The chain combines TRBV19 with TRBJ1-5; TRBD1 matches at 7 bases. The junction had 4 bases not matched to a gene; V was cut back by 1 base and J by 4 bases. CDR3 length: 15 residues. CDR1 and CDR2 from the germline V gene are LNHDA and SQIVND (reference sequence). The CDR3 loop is CASSIVTTGNQPQHF. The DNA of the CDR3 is TGTGCCAGTAGTATAGTTACGACAGGGAATCAGCCCCAGCATTTT.

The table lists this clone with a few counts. DNA for the CDR3: TGTGCCAGCAGTTACCAAGGGAAGATCGGCCAGCCCCAGCATTTT. Its protein is CASSYQGKIGQPQHF. V usage is TRBV6-5 and J usage is TRBJ1-5; D gene unclear. Between the trimmed V and J ends, which lost 2 bases and 7 bases, there was a span of 15 bases. The CDR3 extends over 15 amino acids. Germline V gives CDR1 MNHEY, CDR2 SVGAGI.

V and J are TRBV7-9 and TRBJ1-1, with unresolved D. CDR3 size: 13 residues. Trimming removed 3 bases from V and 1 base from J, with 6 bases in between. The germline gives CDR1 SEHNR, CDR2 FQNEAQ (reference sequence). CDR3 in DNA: TGTGCCAGCAGCTTTACCGAGAACACTGAAGCTTTCTTT. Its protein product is CASSFTENTEAFF.

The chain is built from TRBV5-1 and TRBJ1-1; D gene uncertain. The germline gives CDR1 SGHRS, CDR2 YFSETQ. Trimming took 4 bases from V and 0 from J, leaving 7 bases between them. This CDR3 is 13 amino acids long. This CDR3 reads CASSRIMNTEAFF. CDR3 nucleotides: TGCGCCAGCAGCCGGATTATGAACACTGAAGCTTTCTTT.

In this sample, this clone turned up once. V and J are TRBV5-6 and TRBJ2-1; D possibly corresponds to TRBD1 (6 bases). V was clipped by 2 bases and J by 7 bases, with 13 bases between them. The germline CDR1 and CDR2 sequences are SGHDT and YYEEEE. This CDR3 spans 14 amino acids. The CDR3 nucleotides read TGTGCCAGCAGCTTACAGGGAAACCAAAATGAGCAGTTCTTC. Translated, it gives CASSLQGNQNEQFF.

The CDR3 reads CASSEFSLLAKNIQYF. CDR3 in DNA: TGCGCCAGCAGTGAGTTTAGTCTTTTAGCCAAAAACATTCAGTACTTC. V usage is TRBV10-1 and J usage is TRBJ2-4; no firm D call. Germline CDR1 is WNHNN and CDR2 is SYGVQD (reference sequence). The CDR3 length is 16 residues. V shed 1 base and J shed 0 bases, with 10 bases lying between them.

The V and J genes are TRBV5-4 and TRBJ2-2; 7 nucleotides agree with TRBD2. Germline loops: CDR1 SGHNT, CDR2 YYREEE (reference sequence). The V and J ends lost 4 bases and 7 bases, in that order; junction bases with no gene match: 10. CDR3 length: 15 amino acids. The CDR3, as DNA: TGTGCCAGCAGCCTTCGCGGCGGGAGTATCGGGGAGCTGTTTTTT. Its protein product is CASSLRGGSIGELFF.

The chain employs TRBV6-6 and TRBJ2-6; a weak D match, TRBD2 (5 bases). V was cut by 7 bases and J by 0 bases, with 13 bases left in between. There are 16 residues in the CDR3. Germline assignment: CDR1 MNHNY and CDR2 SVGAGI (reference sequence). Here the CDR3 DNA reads TGTGCCAGCAAGAGGACTGATGTCTCTGGGGCCAACGTCCTGACTTTC. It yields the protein CASKRTDVSGANVLTF.

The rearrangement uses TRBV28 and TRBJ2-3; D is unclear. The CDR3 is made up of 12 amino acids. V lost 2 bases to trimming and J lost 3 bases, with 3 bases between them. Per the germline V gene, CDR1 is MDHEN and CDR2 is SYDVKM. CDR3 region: CASSLRTDTQYF. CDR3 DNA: TGTGCCAGCAGTTTAAGGACAGATACGCAGTATTTT. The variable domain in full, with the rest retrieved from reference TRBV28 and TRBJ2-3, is DVKVTQSSRYLVKRTGEKVFLECVQDMDHENMFWYRQDPGLGLRLIYFSYDVKMKEKGDIPEGYSVSREKKERFSLILESASTNQTSMYLCASSLRTDTQYFGPGTRLTVL.